This TCR beta chain was captured by sequencing in a study of neoadjuvant anti-PD-1 for oral cavity cancer. The V gene's germline CDR1 is SGDLS and CDR2 YYNGEE. V gave up 4 bases and J gave up 4 bases; unmatched junction bases: 9. This CDR3 comprises 15 residues. PBMC libraries mostly used 480 ng of input genomic DNA, with six replicates per sample. Libraries were prepared by immunoSEQ multiplex PCR; TCRdb keeps only in-frame clonotypes and omits some of them. The sample lists 15,000 or so clones, approximately 70% seen once, with under 3.5% in the top ten. These oral cavity squamous cell carcinomas were HPV-negative and locally advanced.

Here the sequenced sample was PBMCs, taken before nivolumab (anti-PD-1) treatment. V and J are TRBV9 and TRBJ2-7, with 9 bases lining up with TRBD1. This sequence was found in a person aged 35-80 years with oral cavity squamous cell carcinoma. The CDR3, as DNA: TGTGCCAGCAGCTCGCAACCGGGACAGGGTTACGAGCAGTACTTC. Protein product: CASSSQPGQGYEQYF.